This record covers a single T cell receptor beta chain. Antigen specificity is unknown. Sequenced by immunoSEQ multiplex PCR; TCRdb stores in-frame clones only, minus some. The sample records 100,000 to 150,000 clones, just over 90% being singletons. This sample stems from a study of OX40 agonist ivuxolimab in advanced cancers. Whole-study context: Males comprised 75% to 90% of the group, whose mean age was approximately 60 years (range about 23 to 80).

Germline assignment: CDR1 GTSNPN and CDR2 SVGIG (reference sequence). The junction had 3 bases not matched to a gene; V was cut back by 3 bases and J by 3 bases. This CDR3 has 13 amino acids. Study findings and constraints: Partial responders at 0.1-3.0 mg/kg showed near-lowest clonal expansion.

The chain links TRBV30 to TRBJ2-7; 9 nucleotides line up with TRBD2. The sequence was obtained from an adult with an advanced solid tumor such as melanoma, head and neck, liver or kidney cancer. The material sequenced was CD4+ or CD8+ T cells sorted from blood, taken in a trial of the OX40 agonist ivuxolimab. The CDR3 DNA reads TGTGCCTGGAGGCGGGAGGGTAACTACGAGCAGTACTTC. Translation gives CAWRREGNYEQYF. Combining the CDR3 with reference TRBV30 and TRBJ2-7 gives the whole variable domain SQTIHQWPATLVQPVGSPLSLECTVEGTSNPNLYWYRQAAGRGLQLLFYSVGIGQISSEVPQNLSASRPQDRQFILSSKKLLLSDSGFYLCAWRREGNYEQYFGPGTRLTVT.